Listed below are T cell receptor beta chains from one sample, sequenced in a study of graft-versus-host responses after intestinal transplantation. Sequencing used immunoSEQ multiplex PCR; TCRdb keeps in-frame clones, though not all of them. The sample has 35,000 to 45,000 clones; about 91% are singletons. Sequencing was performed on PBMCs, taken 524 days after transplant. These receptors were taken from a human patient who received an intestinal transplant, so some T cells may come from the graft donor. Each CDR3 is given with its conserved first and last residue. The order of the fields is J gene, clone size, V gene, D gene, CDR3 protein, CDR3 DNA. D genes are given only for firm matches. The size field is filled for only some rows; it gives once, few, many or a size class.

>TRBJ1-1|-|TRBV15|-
CATSRNNPGYTEAFF
TGTGCCACCAGCAGAAACAATCCAGGTTACACTGAAGCTTTCTTT
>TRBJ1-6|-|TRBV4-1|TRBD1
CASSHGTGENSPLHF
TGCGCCAGCAGCCACGGGACAGGGGAGAATTCACCCCTCCACTTT
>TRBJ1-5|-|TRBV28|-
CASRDSNQPQHF
TGTGCCAGCAGGGATAGCAATCAGCCCCAGCATTTT
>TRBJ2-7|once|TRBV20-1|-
CSARVISEQYF
TGCAGTGCTAGAGTGATCTCCGAGCAGTACTTC
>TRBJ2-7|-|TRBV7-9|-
CASSLGLSYEQYF
TGTGCCAGCAGCCTAGGACTGTCCTACGAGCAGTACTTC
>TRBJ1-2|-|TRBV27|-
CASSFDQTRGYTF
TGTGCCAGCAGTTTCGACCAAACAAGAGGCTACACCTTC
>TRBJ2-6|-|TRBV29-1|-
CSVGGTEPSGANVLTF
TGCAGCGTTGGCGGGACGGAACCCTCTGGGGCCAACGTCCTGACTTTC
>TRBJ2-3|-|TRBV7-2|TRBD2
CASSLFRASGSTDTQYF
TGTGCCAGCAGCTTATTTAGGGCTAGCGGTAGCACAGATACGCAGTATTTT
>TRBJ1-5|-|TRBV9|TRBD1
CASSVTGANQPQHF
TGTGCCAGCAGCGTGACAGGGGCTAATCAGCCCCAGCATTTT
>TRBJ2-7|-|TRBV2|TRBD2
CASSEGLAEYEQYF
TGTGCCAGCAGTGAAGGACTAGCGGAGTACGAGCAGTACTTC
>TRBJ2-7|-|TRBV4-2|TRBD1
CASSQRDRGNYEQYF
TGTGCCAGCAGCCAGAGGGACAGGGGAAACTACGAGCAGTACTTC
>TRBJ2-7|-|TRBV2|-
CASTQTPSYEQYF
TGTGCCAGCACCCAGACGCCGTCCTACGAGCAGTACTTC
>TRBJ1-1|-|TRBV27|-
CASSLRPSPTGLNTEAFF
TGTGCCAGCAGTTTAAGACCCTCCCCGACGGGCTTGAACACTGAAGCTTTCTTT
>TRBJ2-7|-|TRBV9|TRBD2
CASSATGTSGTSYEQYF
TGTGCCAGCAGCGCAACGGGGACTAGCGGGACCTCCTACGAGCAGTACTTC
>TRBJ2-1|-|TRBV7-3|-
CASSLLGGTPNNEQFF
TGTGCCAGCAGCTTATTGGGTGGGACTCCTAACAATGAGCAGTTCTTC
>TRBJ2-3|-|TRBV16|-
CASSQSTASLGVADTQYF
TGTGCCAGCAGCCAATCGACGGCGTCGTTGGGTGTCGCAGATACGCAGTATTTT
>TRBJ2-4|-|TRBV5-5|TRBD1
CASSPRTGAVDIQYF
TGTGCCAGCAGCCCCCGGACAGGGGCAGTGGACATTCAGTACTTC
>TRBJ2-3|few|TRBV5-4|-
CASSSGASATDTQYF
TGTGCCAGCAGCTCCGGGGCTAGCGCCACAGATACGCAGTATTTT
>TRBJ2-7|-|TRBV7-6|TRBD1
CASSLSGQPYEQYF
TGTGCCAGCAGCTTATCGGGACAGCCTTACGAGCAGTACTTC
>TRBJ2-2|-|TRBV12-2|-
CASRETGTSGRANTGELFF
TGTGCAAGTCGCGAAACCGGGACTAGCGGGAGGGCCAACACCGGGGAGCTGTTTTTT
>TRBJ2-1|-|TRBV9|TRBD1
CASSVLGTEVNEQFF
TGTGCCAGCAGCGTACTTGGGACAGAGGTTAATGAGCAGTTCTTC
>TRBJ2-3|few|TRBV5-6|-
CASSLGDSTDTQYF
TGTGCCAGCAGCTTAGGGGACAGCACAGATACGCAGTATTTT
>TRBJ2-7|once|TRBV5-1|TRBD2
CASSAAGGSYEQYF
TGCGCCAGCAGCGCAGCGGGAGGGTCCTACGAGCAGTACTTC
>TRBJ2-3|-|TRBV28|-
CASSTTGHFSTDTQYF
TGTGCCAGCAGTACCACTGGACACTTCAGCACAGATACGCAGTATTTT
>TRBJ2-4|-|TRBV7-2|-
CASSLAGGLAKNIQYF
TGTGCCAGCAGCTTAGCGGGGGGGCTAGCCAAAAACATTCAGTACTTC
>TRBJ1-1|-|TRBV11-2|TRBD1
CASTFQGAATEAFF
TGTGCCAGCACCTTCCAGGGGGCGGCGACTGAAGCTTTCTTT
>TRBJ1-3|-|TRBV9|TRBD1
CASSAHGQGASGNTIYF
TGTGCCAGCAGCGCCCATGGACAGGGGGCCTCTGGAAACACCATATATTTT
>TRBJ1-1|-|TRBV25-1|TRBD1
CASLTGAMNTEAFF
TGTGCCAGTCTTACAGGGGCCATGAACACTGAAGCTTTCTTT
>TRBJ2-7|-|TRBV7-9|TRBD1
CASSLARGQGTTYEQYF
TGTGCCAGCAGCTTAGCGAGGGGACAGGGCACTACCTACGAGCAGTACTTC
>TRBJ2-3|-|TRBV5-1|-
CASSPKIGADTQYF
TGCGCCAGCAGCCCTAAAATAGGGGCAGATACGCAGTATTTT
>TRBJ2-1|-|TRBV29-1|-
CSVDGRADYNEQFF
TGCAGCGTTGACGGCAGGGCGGACTACAATGAGCAGTTCTTC
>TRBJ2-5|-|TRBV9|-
CASSVGEHPQETQYF
TGTGCCAGCAGCGTAGGAGAGCACCCCCAAGAGACCCAGTACTTC
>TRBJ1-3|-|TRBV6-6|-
CASSLPGSRSGNTIYF
TGTGCCAGCAGCCTTCCAGGGTCCCGCTCTGGAAACACCATATATTTT
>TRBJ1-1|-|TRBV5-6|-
CASSSGTQGEAFF
TGTGCCAGCAGCTCAGGGACACAGGGTGAAGCTTTCTTT
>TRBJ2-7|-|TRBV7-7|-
CASSPGAGVYEQYF
TGTGCTAGCAGCCCAGGGGCGGGAGTATACGAGCAGTACTTC
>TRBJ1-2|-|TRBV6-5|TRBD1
CASSYGQGNYGYTF
TGTGCCAGCAGTTACGGACAGGGGAACTATGGCTACACCTTC
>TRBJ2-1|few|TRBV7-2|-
CASSLEAGNNEQFF
TGTGCCAGCAGCTTAGAGGCGGGCAACAATGAGCAGTTCTTC
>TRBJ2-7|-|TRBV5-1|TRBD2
CASSRDAPGLAGSYEQYF
TGCGCCAGCAGCCGGGACGCACCGGGACTAGCGGGGTCCTACGAGCAGTACTTC
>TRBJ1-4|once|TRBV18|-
CASSPVSEGEKLFF
TGTGCCAGCTCACCAGTAAGCGAAGGGGAAAAACTGTTTTTT
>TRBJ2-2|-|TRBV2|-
CASSPGEANTGELFF
TGTGCCAGCAGTCCCGGGGAGGCGAACACCGGGGAGCTGTTTTTT